The 5 T cell receptor beta chains presented below share a single source sample, sequenced in a study of cytomegalovirus exposure and HLA in healthy donors (dated by TCRdb to the late 2010s). Library preparation employed the immunoSEQ multiplex PCR assay. A mixture of 60 forward primers for TCR Vbeta segments and 13 reverse primers for TCR Jbeta segments was used in the multiplex PCR. In its TCRdb copy, this immuneACCESS table keeps in-frame sequences only and misses some clones. Where compared with another copy, unresolved V genes explain less than half of these, and the others have no known cause. Counted in this sample were about 120,000 clones; about 79% of them appeared once. Together, the top ten hold roughly 4.3% of the sample. Sequencing was done on a sample of PBMCs. These receptors were obtained from a man younger than 45 in good health and CMV-seropositive.

The chain joins TRBV19 to TRBJ1-5; D not resolved. CDR3 length: 13 amino acids. The V end was cut by 3 bases, the J end by 4 bases, with 7 bases between. Germline CDR1 reads LNHDA; CDR2 reads SQIVND (reference sequence). CDR3 bases: TGTGCCAGTAGTATTGACATAAATCAGCCCCAGCATTTT. Amino acid sequence: CASSIDINQPQHF.

With respect to this clone: An end of the junction does not agree with germline; a read error may underlie this. V is TRBV7-9 and J is TRBJ1-1; 10 nucleotides agree with TRBD1. Germline CDR1 and CDR2: SEHNR and FQNEAQ (reference sequence). The CDR3 runs 15 residues. DNA for the CDR3: TGTTCCAGCAGCCTTAGACAGGGGGCTAACACTGAAGCTTTCTTT. Translation: CSSSLRQGANTEAFF.

This chain links TRBV6-6 with TRBJ2-5; TRBD1 matches 9 bases. The assigned J gene may be wrong: the sequence end matches TRBJ2-7 better. The CDR3 is 16 amino acids. From germline, CDR1 is MNHNY and CDR2 SVGAGI (reference sequence). The CDR3 DNA is TGTGCCAGCAGTCCCCCGGGGACAGGGAAGGGGAACGAGCAGTACTTC. Translation gives CASSPPGTGKGNEQYF.

This clone was seen a handful of times. The gene calls are TRBV7-9 and TRBJ2-7, with D maybe TRBD1 (6 bases). The V end was cut by 5 bases, the J end by 0 bases, with 14 bases between. The CDR3 loop spans 15 amino acids. Germline-derived CDR1 and CDR2 are SEHNR and FQNEAQ (reference sequence). CDR3 DNA sequence: TGTGCCAGCAGCCCCCTAACAGGGAGCTCCTACGAGCAGTACTTC. It encodes CASSPLTGSSYEQYF.

The J gene is TRBJ2-1, the V gene TRBV29-1, with a tentative D call TRBD1 (6 bases). V lost 6 bases, J lost 10 bases, and 19 bases lay in between. CDR1 is SQVTM, CDR2 ANQGSEA, per germline. The length of the CDR3 is 13 residues. The CDR3 nucleotides are TGCAGCGTCGCCCGGGACACCCCTTTAGAGCAGTTCTTC. Protein sequence: CSVARDTPLEQFF.